The 2 T cell receptor beta chains presented below share a single source sample, sequenced in a study of blood T cell repertoires in COVID-19. Profiled with immunoSEQ multiplex PCR; TCRdb holds only in-frame clones, not every one. In the table there are roughly 150,000 clones, around 92% of which are singletons. The sequencing input was peripheral blood. The receptors shown here come from a man aged 60 to 69 with acute or convalescent COVID-19.

As regards this clone: The sample has other DNA sequences that encode this CDR3 too. V and J are TRBV5-1 and TRBJ2-7; 14 nucleotides line up with TRBD2. Germline-derived CDR1 and CDR2 are SGHRS and YFSETQ. V was pared by 4 bases and J by 2 bases, with 2 bases of the junction left unmatched. CDR3 length: 15 residues. The CDR3 is CASSTTSGGAYEQYF. As DNA, the CDR3 is TGCGCCAGCAGCACGACTAGCGGGGGGGCCTACGAGCAGTACTTC.

This chain joins TRBV5-1 and TRBJ2-7; TRBD2 aligns across 10 bases. The V and J ends lost 1 base and 3 bases, in that order; junction bases with no gene match: 4. Germline V gives CDR1 SGHRS, CDR2 YFSETQ. The CDR3 loop spans 15 amino acids. CDR3 bases: TGCGCCAGCAGCTTGACTAGCGGGGCCTACTACGAGCAGTACTTC. Translation: CASSLTSGAYYEQYF.